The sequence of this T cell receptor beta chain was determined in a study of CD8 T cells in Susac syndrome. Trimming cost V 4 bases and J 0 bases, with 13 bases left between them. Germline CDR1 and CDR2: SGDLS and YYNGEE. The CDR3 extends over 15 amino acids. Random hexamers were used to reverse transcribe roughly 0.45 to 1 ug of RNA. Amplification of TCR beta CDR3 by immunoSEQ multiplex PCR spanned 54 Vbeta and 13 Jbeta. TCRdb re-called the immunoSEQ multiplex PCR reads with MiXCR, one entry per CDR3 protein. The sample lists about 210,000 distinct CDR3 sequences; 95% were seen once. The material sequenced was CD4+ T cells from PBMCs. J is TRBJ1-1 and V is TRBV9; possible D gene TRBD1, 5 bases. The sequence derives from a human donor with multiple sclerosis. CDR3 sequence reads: CASSPRGGLNTEAFF. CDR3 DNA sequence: TGTGCCAGCAGCCCCCGGGGGGGGTTGAACACTGAAGCTTTCTTT.